The 32 T cell receptor beta chains below all came from one sample that was sequenced in a study of PD-L1 blockade in urothelial cancer (dated by TCRdb to about 2017). Libraries were built with the immunoSEQ multiplex PCR assay. Sourced from immuneACCESS, this table was stored by TCRdb with only in-frame sequences that have V and J called. A share of the clones is absent; for the studies checked, an unresolved V gene accounts for under half, and the remainder has no known explanation. The sample table contains about 120,000 clones; only one count was recorded for around 86% of them. Roughly 2.4% of the sample comes from the top ten. The sample's time point label is to be understood as: peripheral blood 6 weeks after treatment start. Specimen: PBMCs, collected around atezolizumab (anti-PD-L1) treatment. All receptors come from a man in his forties or fifties with urothelial cancer.

This rearrangement joins TRBV5-4 to TRBJ2-6, with 8 nucleotides matching TRBD1. This CDR3 contains 15 residues. Germline lookup yields CDR1 SGHNT and CDR2 YYREEE (reference sequence). The J segment lost 3 bases and the V segment lost 4 bases, leaving 3 bases of the junction unmatched. CDR3 region: CASSPGGGGANVLTF. For the CDR3, the DNA is TGTGCCAGCAGCCCAGGGGGCGGTGGGGCCAACGTCCTGACTTTC. Full variable domain (outside the CDR3, taken from reference TRBV5-4 and TRBJ2-6): ETGVTQSPTHLIKTRGQQVTLRCSSQSGHNTVSWYQQALGQGPQFIFQYYREEENGRGNFPPRFSGLQFPNYSSELNVNALELDDSALYLCASSPGGGGANVLTFGAGSRLTVL.

This chain links TRBV6-6 with TRBJ1-5; 8 bases are shared with TRBD1. The CDR3 runs 14 residues. Germline V CDR1 and CDR2: MNHNY, SVGAGI (reference sequence). Germline trimming cut 7 bases from V and 5 bases from J; bases unmatched to any gene: 7. CDR3 in amino acids: CASNRQGTDQPQHF. The CDR3 bases are TGTGCCAGCAACCGACAGGGGACCGATCAGCCCCAGCATTTT.

The chain couples TRBV30 to TRBJ2-1; no definite D call. V was clipped by 4 bases and J by 3 bases, with 10 bases between them. The CDR3 spans 13 residues. Germline lookup yields CDR1 GTSNPN and CDR2 SVGIG (reference sequence). The CDR3: CAWKGDIYNEQFF. In DNA, the CDR3 is TGTGCCTGGAAAGGCGACATCTACAATGAGCAGTTCTTC.

This clone was counted only a few times. The rearrangement links TRBV5-4 to TRBJ2-7, with a weak D call TRBD2 (6 bases). From germline, CDR1 is SGHNT and CDR2 YYREEE (reference sequence). Trimming stripped 0 bases from V and 3 bases from J, with 10 bases between. This CDR3 region has 14 residues. In DNA, the CDR3 is TGTGCCAGCAGCTTGGGTGGGAGGCTCTACGAGCAGTACTTC. Its translation: CASSLGGRLYEQYF.

The chain couples TRBV30 to TRBJ2-3; D unresolved. Trimming cost V 5 bases and J 0 bases, with 15 bases left between them. The CDR3 contains 15 residues. The V gene's germline CDR1 is GTSNPN and CDR2 SVGIG (reference sequence). CDR3 in amino acids: CAWGGLASSTDTQYF. CDR3 sequence (DNA): TGTGCCTGGGGTGGCCTCGCGTCTAGCACAGATACGCAGTATTTT.

The chain couples TRBV19 to TRBJ2-3; 9 bases fit TRBD1. CDR3 length: 16 amino acids. From germline, CDR1 is LNHDA and CDR2 SQIVND (reference sequence). V shed 7 bases and J 8 bases; nucleotides not matched to a gene: 16. The CDR3 DNA reads as TGTGCCAGTATCCCGTCTGGGACAGGGAATTTGGCTACGCAGTATTTT. Its protein is CASIPSGTGNLATQYF.

The chain joins TRBV2 to TRBJ2-3, with 11 bases matching TRBD1. In germline, CDR1 is SNHLY, CDR2 FYNNEI. The CDR3 totals 18 residues. V lost 6 bases and J lost 1; bases outside the gene matches: 12. CDR3 DNA sequence: TGTGCCAGCAGGGCCCGGGACAGGGGGTATGCGGGCACAGATACGCAGTATTTT. This encodes CASRARDRGYAGTDTQYF.

V gene TRBV2 combines with J gene TRBJ1-4; no reliable D call. CDR1 is SNHLY, CDR2 FYNNEI, per germline. The CDR3 extends over 14 amino acids. The V and J ends lost 2 bases and 8 bases respectively, with 12 bases between them. This CDR3 reads CASSERRRLEKLFF. The CDR3 region has the DNA TGTGCCAGCAGTGAAAGAAGGCGGCTCGAAAAACTGTTTTTT.

The V gene is TRBV27, the J gene TRBJ2-2, with 15 bases matching TRBD2. Germline V gives CDR1 MNHEY, CDR2 SMNVEV (reference sequence). The ends lost 7 bases at V and 3 bases at J; junction bases unmatched: 12. This CDR3 is 19 amino acids long. CDR3 region: CASTSPRTSGRAYTGELFF. In nucleotides, the CDR3 is TGTGCCAGCACCTCCCCCCGGACTAGCGGGAGGGCCTACACCGGGGAGCTGTTTTTT.

The chain employs TRBV6-4 and TRBJ2-1; 8 positions match TRBD1. Germline values: CDR1 MRHNA, CDR2 SNTAGT. V lost 2 bases to trimming and J lost 4 bases; unmatched junction nucleotides: 4. The CDR3 is made up of 15 amino acids. The CDR3 sequence is CASSDRTGPYNEQFF. The CDR3 DNA follows: TGTGCCAGCAGTGACCGGACAGGGCCTTACAATGAGCAGTTCTTC.

The chain has TRBV19 and TRBJ1-5; D unresolved. Germline loops: CDR1 LNHDA, CDR2 SQIVND (reference sequence). This CDR3 has 14 amino acids. V dropped 8 bases and J dropped 2 bases, with 13 bases sitting between them. CDR3 sequence (DNA): TGTGCCAGTGCTGCGGTCGGTGGCAATCAGCCCCAGCATTTT. As protein: CASAAVGGNQPQHF.

The chain has TRBV6-1 and TRBJ2-5, with 9 bases lining up with TRBD1. The V gene's germline CDR1 is MNHNS and CDR2 SASEGT. The CDR3 totals 15 residues. V gave up 0 bases and J gave up 7 bases; unmatched junction bases: 6. As DNA, the CDR3 is TGTGCCAGCAGTGAAGCCGACAGGGGGTTTGGGACCCAGTACTTC. It encodes CASSEADRGFGTQYF.

This clone was found once. The chain combines TRBV28 with TRBJ2-5; the D gene is possibly TRBD2 (7 bases). Germline V CDR1 and CDR2: MDHEN, SYDVKM. The CDR3 spans 11 residues. Trimming removed 8 bases from V and 7 bases from J, with 11 bases in between. CDR3: CASDRGGTQYF. The DNA of the CDR3 is TGTGCCAGCGATAGGGGGGGGACCCAGTACTTC.

This sequence joins TRBV21-1 and TRBJ1-4; the listed D gene, TRBD1, was not tested against the DNA. TRBV21-1 is reported as a pseudogene. CDR3 length: 16 residues. CDR3 sequence: CASSNKNRGPWEKLFF. CDR3 sequence (DNA): TGTGCCAGCAGCAACAAGAACAGGGGGCCCTGGGAAAAACTGTTTTTT.

The chain joins TRBV6-1 to TRBJ2-7; D gene unclear. The germline gives CDR1 MNHNS, CDR2 SASEGT. Deletions cut 4 bases from V and 3 bases from J, with 4 bases between. There are 11 residues in the CDR3. CDR3 sequence: CASSVLYEQYF. DNA for the CDR3: TGTGCCAGCAGTGTTCTCTACGAGCAGTACTTC.

The CDR3 reads CASSPQAGGAYEQYF. The CDR3 bases are TGTGCCAGCTCACCACAGGCAGGGGGCGCTTACGAGCAGTACTTC. The V call is TRBV18, the J call TRBJ2-7, with 8 bases lining up with TRBD1. This CDR3 comprises 15 residues. V gave up 1 base and J gave up 4 bases; unmatched junction bases: 6. The germline V gene has CDR1 KGHSH and CDR2 LQKENI.

The rearrangement uses TRBV2 and TRBJ1-2; possibly TRBD1 for D (6 bases). Looked up from germline, CDR1 is SNHLY and CDR2 is FYNNEI. V was shortened by 8 bases and J by 4 bases, with 20 bases between the two germline ends. This CDR3 region has 15 residues. This chain's CDR3 is CASGQTQGPSYGYTF. Here the CDR3 DNA reads TGTGCCAGCGGTCAGACCCAGGGGCCGTCCTATGGCTACACCTTC.

V usage is TRBV7-2 and J usage is TRBJ2-1, with D possibly TRBD2 on 6 matching bases. The CDR3 loop spans 15 amino acids. Germline V lookup: CDR1 SGHTA, CDR2 FQGNSA. V lost 3 bases and J lost 5, with 14 bases in between. DNA for the CDR3: TGTGCCAGCAGCTTCCCATGGCGGGAAGACAATGAGCAGTTCTTC. Its translation: CASSFPWREDNEQFF. Drawing the rest from reference TRBV7-2 and TRBJ2-1, the complete variable domain is GAGVSQSPSNKVTEKGKDVELRCDPISGHTALYWYRQSLGQGLEFLIYFQGNSAPDKSGLPSDRFSAERTGGSVSTLTIQRTQQEDSAVYLCASSFPWREDNEQFFGPGTRLTVL.

The V call is TRBV7-9, the J call TRBJ2-1; D is perhaps TRBD2 (5 bases). Deletions cut 4 bases from V and 6 bases from J, with 13 bases between. Germline CDR1 reads SEHNR; CDR2 reads FQNEAQ (reference sequence). This CDR3 contains 14 residues. Written as DNA, the CDR3 is TGTGCCAGCAGCTCTACCGGACTCCCCAATGAGCAGTTCTTC. Its protein product is CASSSTGLPNEQFF.

The chain carries TRBV29-1 and TRBJ2-1; TRBD2 aligns across 9 bases. The germline gives CDR1 SQVTM, CDR2 ANQGSEA. V dropped 4 bases and J dropped 0; count of bases not matched to a gene: 4. The CDR3 covers 15 residues. The CDR3 region has the DNA TGCAGCGTTGGAGGTAGCGGGAGCTCCTACAATGAGCAGTTCTTC. This translates into CSVGGSGSSYNEQFF.

The V gene is TRBV5-6, the J gene TRBJ1-4; the D is unclear. The CDR3 is made up of 14 amino acids. Germline CDR1 is SGHDT and CDR2 is YYEEEE. With 2 bases removed from V and 8 bases from J, the gap between germline ends came to 13 bases. The CDR3 bases are TGTGCCAGCAGCTTCCGGGGTCCGTTCGAAAAACTGTTTTTT. Its protein product is CASSFRGPFEKLFF.

The rearrangement joins TRBV7-9 to TRBJ1-1, with D possibly TRBD1 on 6 matching bases. This CDR3 comprises 18 residues. V dropped 5 bases and J dropped 0 bases, with 22 bases sitting between them. Germline V lookup: CDR1 SEHNR, CDR2 FQNEAQ (reference sequence). The CDR3 DNA sequence: TGTGCCAGCAGCGAGACCGGGACACACCGATTCATGAACACTGAAGCTTTCTTT. This codes for CASSETGTHRFMNTEAFF.

The rearrangement joins TRBV4-2 to TRBJ1-2; D is unclear. Trimming cost V 0 bases and J 4 bases, with 12 bases left between them. Per the germline V gene, CDR1 is LGHNA and CDR2 is YNFKEQ. The CDR3 length is 15 residues. For the CDR3, the DNA is TGTGCCAGCAGCCAAGATGGGCCAACACCCTATGGCTACACCTTC. Protein sequence: CASSQDGPTPYGYTF.

This clone was observed once. This chain links TRBV6-1 with TRBJ2-7; the match to TRBD1 covers 11 bases. The CDR3 has 14 residues. The germline gives CDR1 MNHNS, CDR2 SASEGT. J lost 6 bases, V lost 8 bases, and 9 bases had no gene match. The chain's CDR3 is CASYSRDRGSEQYF. CDR3 bases: TGTGCCAGCTACTCCCGGGACAGGGGGTCCGAGCAGTACTTC.

This sequence joins TRBV9 and TRBJ2-1, with 14 nucleotides matching TRBD2. This CDR3 spans 15 amino acids. Germline assignment: CDR1 SGDLS and CDR2 YYNGEE. V trimming: 3 bases; J trimming: 6 bases; junction bases outside the gene matches: 2. Written as DNA, the CDR3 is TGTGCCAGCAGCGAGGGACTAGCGGGAGCCAATGAGCAGTTCTTC. It codes for CASSEGLAGANEQFF.

The chain recombines TRBV7-2 with TRBJ1-1; D is perhaps TRBD1 (6 bases). V lost 6 bases and J lost 3, with 11 bases in between. The CDR3 totals 13 residues. Per the germline V gene, CDR1 is SGHTA and CDR2 is FQGNSA. Here the CDR3 reads CASSWDKYTEAFF. Here the CDR3 DNA reads TGTGCCAGCAGTTGGGACAAGTACACTGAAGCTTTCTTT.

This sequence joins TRBV19 and TRBJ1-1, with D possibly TRBD1 on 6 matching bases. The CDR3 is 15 residues long. Trimming took 6 bases from V and 1 from J, leaving 15 bases between them. Germline CDR1 and CDR2: LNHDA and SQIVND (reference sequence). The DNA of the CDR3 is TGTGCCAGTAGAGAACAGGGTTTTGGGAACACTGAAGCTTTCTTT. It yields the protein CASREQGFGNTEAFF. The full variable domain, in which reference TRBV19 and TRBJ1-1 provide the parts outside the CDR3, is DGGITQSPKYLFRKEGQNVTLSCEQNLNHDAMYWYRQDPGQGLRLIYYSQIVNDFQKGDIAEGYSVSREKKESFPLTVTSAQKNPTAFYLCASREQGFGNTEAFFGQGTRLTVV.

Only a few counts were recorded for this clone. V is TRBV21-1 and J is TRBJ1-5; the table assigns TRBD1, which was not confirmed against the DNA. TRBV21-1 is listed as a pseudogene. This CDR3 is 18 amino acids long. The CDR3 sequence is CASSTSRRGRSRNQPQHF. The CDR3 coding sequence is TGTGCCAGCAGCACCTCGCGCAGGGGACGGTCTCGCAATCAGCCCCAGCATTTT.

This clone was picked up a small number of times. The chain employs TRBV25-1 and TRBJ2-1; D may be TRBD2 (5 bases). Germline assignment: CDR1 MGHDK and CDR2 SYGVNS. CDR3 length: 18 amino acids. Trimming removed 0 bases from V and 6 bases from J, with 21 bases in between. The DNA of the CDR3 is TGTGCCAGCAGTGAATACAGGACTCTATATTCTCCTGGCAATGAGCAGTTCTTC. Its protein is CASSEYRTLYSPGNEQFF.

About this clone itself: The junction differs from germline at one of its ends, possibly a read error. V is TRBV7-7 and J is TRBJ2-1; 9 bases agree with TRBD2. CDR1 and CDR2 (germline): SSHAT, FNYEAQ (reference sequence). This CDR3 spans 15 amino acids. The CDR3 DNA reads as TGTGCTAGCAGCTTATCCCCAGCGGGAGGAGGTGAGCAGTTCTTC. Translating gives CASSLSPAGGGEQFF.

This rearrangement joins TRBV6-1 to TRBJ1-6, with 7 bases matching TRBD1. The J segment lost 6 bases and the V segment lost 2 bases, leaving 1 base of the junction unmatched. Per germline, CDR1 MNHNS and CDR2 SASEGT. The length of the CDR3 is 14 residues. The chain's CDR3 is CASSEWDSNSPLHF. DNA of the CDR3: TGTGCCAGCAGTGAATGGGACAGTAATTCACCCCTCCACTTT.

The chain joins TRBV11-3 to TRBJ2-2; 11 bases agree with TRBD2. Germline CDR1 is SGHNT and CDR2 is YENEEA. V was pared by 6 bases and J by 6 bases, with 9 bases of the junction left unmatched. The CDR3 sequence is 16 residues long. Written as DNA, the CDR3 is TGTGCCAGCAGGGTCGGAACTAGCGGGAGTTCCGGGGAGCTGTTTTTT. This gives the protein CASRVGTSGSSGELFF. Based on the CDR3 plus reference TRBV11-3 and TRBJ2-2, the full variable domain is EAGVVQSPRYKIIEKKQPVAFWCNPISGHNTLYWYLQNLGQGPELLIRYENEEAVDDSQLPKDRFSAERLKGVDSTLKIQPAELGDSAVYLCASRVGTSGSSGELFFGEGSRLTVL.